The 5 T cell receptor beta chains below were found in one sample sequenced in a study of blood T cells in healthy people across ages. Then a second PCR, running about 6 to 11 cycles, was carried out with a sample-barcoded 5' primer and a J-beta primer mix. TCRdb reprocessed the 5' RACE reads via MiXCR and lists one record per CDR3 protein. The sample has around 800,000 distinct CDR3 sequences; 46% are singletons. Sequencing was done on a sample of blood. All receptors come from an elderly man in good health.

This CDR3 is CASSSTSAYNEQFF. In nucleotides, the CDR3 is TGTGCCAGCAGCTCGACTAGCGCCTACAATGAGCAGTTCTTC. V gene TRBV5-5 combines with J gene TRBJ2-1, with TRBD2 matching 8 bases. With V trimmed by 3 bases and J by 2 bases, 1 base remained unmatched. Germline V CDR1 and CDR2: SGHKS, YYEKEE (reference sequence). There are 14 residues in the CDR3.

The chain has TRBV5-5 and TRBJ2-5; tentatively, D is TRBD1 (6 bases). The J call may be in error: the DNA end matches TRBJ2-1 better. The length of the CDR3 is 15 residues. CDR1 is SGHKS and CDR2 is YYEKEE in the germline V gene (reference sequence). The CDR3 coding sequence is TGTGCCAGCAGCCCCCGGACAGTTTTGGCGGAGACCCAGTTCTTC. Translation gives CASSPRTVLAETQFF.

V gene TRBV7-9 combines with J gene TRBJ1-2; TRBD1 is a possible D gene (6 bases). V was trimmed by 5 bases and J by 4 bases, leaving 14 bases between them. Germline V gene sequence: CDR1 SEHNR, CDR2 FQNEAQ (reference sequence). CDR3 length equals 14 residues. CDR3: CASSRRQVPYGYTF. The CDR3 bases are TGTGCCAGCAGCCGCCGACAGGTACCCTATGGCTACACCTTC. Complete variable domain (other parts from reference TRBV7-9 and TRBJ1-2): DTGVSQNPRHKITKRGQNVTFRCDPISEHNRLYWYRQTLGQGPEFLTYFQNEAQLEKSRLLSDRFSAERPKGSFSTLEIQRTEQGDSAMYLCASSRRQVPYGYTFGSGTRLTVV.

The rearrangement uses TRBV29-1 and TRBJ2-1; a possible D gene is TRBD2 (6 bases). CDR3 length: 14 amino acids. Germline V gene sequence: CDR1 SQVTM, CDR2 ANQGSEA. The germline V and J ends were trimmed by 4 bases and 9 bases, with 19 bases remaining between them. CDR3 residues: CSVVGGSVFGEQFF. The CDR3, as DNA: TGCAGCGTTGTTGGGGGGAGTGTCTTCGGTGAGCAGTTCTTC.

This clonotype has just a few counts. The CDR3 spells CASKMGGRFNEQFF. The CDR3 region has the DNA TGTGCCAGCAAGATGGGCGGGAGGTTCAATGAGCAGTTCTTC. This sequence joins TRBV28 and TRBJ2-1, with 8 positions matching TRBD2. Germline V lookup: CDR1 MDHEN, CDR2 SYDVKM. CDR3 size: 14 residues. J lost 6 bases, V lost 7 bases, and 8 bases had no gene match.